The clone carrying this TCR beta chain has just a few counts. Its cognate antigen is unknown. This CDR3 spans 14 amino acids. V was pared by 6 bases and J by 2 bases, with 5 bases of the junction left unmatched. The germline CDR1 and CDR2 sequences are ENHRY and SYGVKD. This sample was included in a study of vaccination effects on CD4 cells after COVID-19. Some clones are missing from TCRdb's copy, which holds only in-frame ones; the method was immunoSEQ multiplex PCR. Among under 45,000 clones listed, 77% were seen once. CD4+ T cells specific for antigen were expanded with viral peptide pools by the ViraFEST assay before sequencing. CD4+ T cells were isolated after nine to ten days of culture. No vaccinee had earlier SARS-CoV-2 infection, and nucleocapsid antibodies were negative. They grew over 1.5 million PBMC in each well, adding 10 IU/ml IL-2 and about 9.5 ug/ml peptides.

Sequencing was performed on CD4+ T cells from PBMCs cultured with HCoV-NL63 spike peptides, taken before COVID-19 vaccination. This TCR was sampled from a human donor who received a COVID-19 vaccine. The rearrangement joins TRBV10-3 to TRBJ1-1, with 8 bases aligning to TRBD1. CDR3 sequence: CAIRQGGLNTEAFF. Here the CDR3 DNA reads TGTGCCATCAGACAGGGGGGCCTTAACACTGAAGCTTTCTTT.